This TCR beta chain was sequenced in a study of blood T cell repertoires in COVID-19 (dated by TCRdb to about 2020). Regarding the research as a whole: The collaborator samples originated in the United States, Italy and Spain and spanned the acute and convalescent phases of COVID-19. Where available, HLA class I and class II types were taken from metadata supplied by the sample provider and were not determined by assay-based typing. The samples were drawn from two sources: the first 160 participants of the ongoing ImmuneRACE study, and 950 to 1,500 subjects contributed by 6 global collaborators. The repertoires were made available in a free public database intended to serve as a resource for research on the immune response to SARS-CoV-2. Nearly every sample came with metadata listing a de-identified subject ID, COVID-19 status, age in years and sex. Subjects who had been exposed to COVID-19, were actively infected with it, or had recovered from it provided the deeply sampled blood TCRbeta repertoires that made up the dataset. The prospective study material was composed of cDNA or gDNA derived from T cells, B-cell-depleted T cells, or PBMCs. On the study overall, not on this receptor specifically: How much clinical and demographic metadata was included differed by source and by participant, and the metadata was provided uncurated.

With respect to this clone: Which antigen it targets is not known. Qualities for individual bases were not recorded, and no much larger clone is one base off.

The collaborating institutions used their own protocols to collect whole blood in K2EDTA tubes. For TCRbeta analysis, collaborators shipped samples as frozen whole blood, isolated PBMCs, or DNA extracted from either of those sample types. The immunoSEQ Assay, a bias-controlled multiplex PCR, was used to amplify TCRbeta CDR3 regions from genomic DNA. Per the original workflow: Nucleated cell counts per sample were estimated from amplification of reference gene primers within the assay. Sequence reads were collapsed and filtered to measure the absolute abundance of every unique TCRbeta CDR3 rearrangement. Productive Simpson clonality was computed per sample as the square root of Simpson's diversity index over productive rearrangements. TCRdb obtained this table from immuneACCESS and retained in-frame rearrangements with V and J assigned. These tables miss some clones; where compared with another copy, unresolved V genes account for less than half of the shortfall, and the remainder is unexplained. V and J calls plus clone size are reproduced from that table; the DNA served to infer D and trimming. This sample holds 30,000 to 50,000 clones; around 96% were observed only once. The ten largest clones capture 4.1% of the sample.

Sequencing was carried out using peripheral blood. This sequence originates from a human donor with active COVID-19. The donor label of this sample is uncertain.

For the CDR3, the sequence is CASSEGQRLKLFF. The DNA sequence follows: TGTGCCAGCAGTGAAGGACAGAGGTTGAAACTGTTTTTT. The sequence joins TRBV2 to TRBJ1-4; perhaps TRBD1 is the D gene, with 5 bases matching. The CDR3 covers 13 residues, taking in both the cysteine and the phenylalanine. Solely the CDR3 DNA is kept, with 39 bases framed from the first base. CDR1 and CDR2 (SNHLY, FYNNEI) derive from the germline V gene. V was cut back by 1 base and J by 11 bases, leaving a gap of 11 bases between them.